The 23 T cell receptor beta chains below all came from one sample that was sequenced in a study of human T cells and chemical hapten exposure. Time point denoted: patch test 2, 6 weeks after DPC sensitization. Treatment of the sample: therapeutic diphenylcyclopropenone sensitization with weekly scalp DPC. MiXCR, run by TCRdb on the RACE reads, gives a single entry per CDR3 protein. Of under 450,000 distinct CDR3 sequences in the sample, nearly 6.5% were seen once. Sample: whole blood, taken in connection with sensitization to the hapten diphenylcyclopropenone (DPC). These receptors came from a woman aged 18-29 years with alopecia areata. Some clones in this sample may be carry-over from other donors' samples.

This clonotype was picked up many times. V and J are TRBV12-3 or TRBV12-4 and TRBJ1-5; TRBD1 matches at 8 bases. V dropped 4 bases and J dropped 7; count of bases not matched to a gene: 6. CDR3 size: 14 residues. The CDR3 nucleotides read TGTGCCAGCAGTTCGGACAGGGCAATACAGCCCCAGCATTTT. Amino acid sequence: CASSSDRAIQPQHF.

A few counts support this clonotype. The rearrangement uses TRBV28 and TRBJ2-7; D unclear. Trimming removed 7 bases at V and 0 bases at J, with 10 bases between. CDR3 length: 13 residues. Germline V gene lookup returns CDR1 MDHEN and CDR2 SYDVKM. The CDR3 reads CASKIRISYEQYF. In DNA form, the CDR3 reads TGTGCCAGCAAGATCCGAATCTCCTACGAGCAGTACTTC.

V is TRBV11-2 and J is TRBJ2-1; D may be TRBD2 (7 bases). Germline-derived CDR1 and CDR2 are SGHAT and FQNNGV. This CDR3 has 15 amino acids. Trimming took 0 bases from V and 4 from J, leaving 10 bases between them. CDR3 sequence: CASSLDGGAYNEQFF. CDR3 DNA: TGTGCCAGCAGCTTAGATGGGGGGGCTTACAATGAGCAGTTCTTC.

This clonotype came up a few times. This chain links TRBV3-1 with TRBJ1-2, with D uncertain. Trimming removed 0 bases from V and 8 bases from J, with 7 bases in between. The CDR3 sequence is 12 residues long. CDR1 LGHDT and CDR2 YNNKEL come from the germline V gene (reference sequence). The CDR3 is CASSQDRRGYTF. CDR3 nucleotide sequence: TGTGCCAGCAGCCAAGATCGCAGGGGCTACACCTTC. The full variable domain, completed using reference TRBV3-1 and TRBJ1-2, is DTAVSQTPKYLVTQMGNDKSIKCEQNLGHDTMYWYKQDSKKFLKIMFSYNNKELIINETVPNRFSPKSPDKAHLNLHINSLELGDSAVYFCASSQDRRGYTFGSGTRLTVV.

This clonotype was recorded at least ten times. This chain uses TRBV15 with TRBJ1-5; D gene unclear. Trimming removed 0 bases from V and 2 bases from J, with 8 bases in between. The CDR3 length is 15 residues. Germline values: CDR1 LNHNV, CDR2 YYDKDF (reference sequence). The CDR3 region has the DNA TGTGCCACCAGCAGAGATGGTGGCCGCAATCAGCCCCAGCATTTT. Translation gives CATSRDGGRNQPQHF.

This clonotype turned up a few times. V and J are TRBV24-1 and TRBJ2-3; D assignment may be TRBD1 or TRBD2 (6 bases each). The CDR3 has 16 amino acids. CDR1 KGHDR and CDR2 SFDVKD come from the germline V gene. Trimming shortened V by 2 bases and J by 7 bases, and 18 bases separated the two germline ends. CDR3 sequence (DNA): TGTGCCACCAGTGATTCTGGGGGGCCGCCTGTGAATACGCAGTATTTT. Its translation: CATSDSGGPPVNTQYF.

This clonotype appeared a few times. The rearrangement links TRBV12-3 or TRBV12-4 to TRBJ2-2; TRBD1 matches at 7 bases. Trimming took 3 bases from V and 3 from J; bases not matched to a gene: 4. The CDR3 loop spans 15 amino acids. CDR3 residues: CASSFSTGYTGELFF. CDR3 sequence (DNA): TGTGCCAGCAGTTTTTCGACAGGGTACACCGGGGAGCTGTTTTTT.

This clonotype was observed a few times. The chain couples TRBV14 to TRBJ1-1; D unresolved. The CDR3 covers 14 residues. The germline CDR1 and CDR2 sequences are SGHDN and FVKESK. V was trimmed by 4 bases and J by 1 base, leaving 10 bases between them. The CDR3 is CASSPRTPNTEAFF. The DNA of the CDR3 is TGTGCCAGCAGCCCCCGGACCCCGAACACTGAAGCTTTCTTT.

This clonotype was counted ten times or more. The CDR3 DNA reads TGTGCCAGCAGCTTTAGGGTAGAGGGGCAGAACACTGAAGCTTTCTTT. Translated, it gives CASSFRVEGQNTEAFF. The chain joins TRBV7-4 to TRBJ1-1, with D maybe TRBD1 (5 bases). The CDR3 is 16 amino acids. V was trimmed by 3 bases and J by 1 base, leaving 15 bases between them. Germline-derived CDR1 and CDR2 are SGHVT and SQSDAQ.

The J gene is TRBJ2-3, the V gene TRBV6-5; the D call may be TRBD1 or TRBD2 (5 bases each). This CDR3 has 14 amino acids. The germline V gene has CDR1 MNHEY and CDR2 SVGAGI. V lost 5 bases, J lost 7 bases, and 16 bases lay in between. The CDR3 spells CASSRGTGQHTQYF. CDR3 DNA: TGTGCCAGCAGTCGAGGGACGGGCCAGCATACGCAGTATTTT.

This clonotype was detected a few times. The rearrangement joins TRBV12-3 or TRBV12-4 to TRBJ2-7; D is ambiguous. The CDR3 covers 17 residues. V dropped 3 bases and J dropped 0 bases, with 18 bases sitting between them. The CDR3 DNA reads as TGTGCCAGCAGTTTTTACACCCGCGGCCGAAGCTCCTACGAGCAGTACTTC. It is translated as CASSFYTRGRSSYEQYF.

The CDR3 nucleotides read TGTGCCAGCAGCCAAGATAGGGCGGACTACAATGAGCAGTTCTTC. Translation: CASSQDRADYNEQFF. The chain couples TRBV3-1 to TRBJ2-1; D remains unclear. The CDR3 totals 15 residues. Germline V gene sequence: CDR1 LGHDT, CDR2 YNNKEL (reference sequence). The ends were cut back, 0 bases at V and 3 bases at J, with 9 bases in the middle.

The gene calls are TRBV2 and TRBJ1-1; D remains unclear. Trimming cost V 3 bases and J 0 bases, with 8 bases left between them. Germline values: CDR1 SNHLY, CDR2 FYNNEI. The CDR3 runs 14 residues. This chain's CDR3 is CASSEPAMNTEAFF. CDR3 nucleotides: TGTGCCAGCAGTGAGCCGGCCATGAACACTGAAGCTTTCTTT.

This clonotype was seen many times. The CDR3 DNA follows: TGTGCCAGCAGACGACGAGTGAATGGCTACACCTTC. This codes for CASRRRVNGYTF. This chain links TRBV2 with TRBJ1-2, with unresolved D. CDR1 is SNHLY and CDR2 is FYNNEI in the germline V gene. Trimming stripped 6 bases from V and 6 bases from J, with 11 bases between. CDR3 size: 12 residues.

This clonotype was recorded at least ten times. The chain employs TRBV11-2 and TRBJ1-2; D uncertain. The germline V gene encodes CDR1 SGHAT and CDR2 FQNNGV. The CDR3 is 13 amino acids. V dropped 3 bases and J dropped 5 bases, with 10 bases sitting between them. The CDR3 sequence: CASSFSGLYGYTF. The DNA for the CDR3 is TGTGCCAGCAGCTTTTCTGGGCTATATGGCTACACCTTC. Complete variable domain (other parts from reference TRBV11-2 and TRBJ1-2): EAGVAQSPRYKIIEKRQSVAFWCNPISGHATLYWYQQILGQGPKLLIQFQNNGVVDDSQLPKDRFSAERLKGVDSTLKIQPAKLEDSAVYLCASSFSGLYGYTFGSGTRLTVV.

This chain uses TRBV10-3 with TRBJ2-3, with 12 bases lining up with TRBD1. CDR3 length: 15 amino acids. With 4 bases clipped from V and 6 bases from J, the junction kept 5 bases outside the gene matches. CDR1 is ENHRY and CDR2 is SYGVKD in the germline V gene. This chain's CDR3 is CAISGDRGLDDTQYF. CDR3 nucleotide sequence: TGTGCCATCAGTGGGGACAGGGGGCTAGATGATACGCAGTATTTT.

The chain employs TRBV5-1 and TRBJ2-3; 11 bases line up with TRBD2. V lost 3 bases, J lost 5 bases, and 11 bases stayed unmatched. The CDR3 is 17 amino acids. Per germline, CDR1 SGHRS and CDR2 YFSETQ. The CDR3 DNA sequence: TGCGCCAGCAGCTCGGCACTAGCGGGGGCCCCCGTAGATACGCAGTATTTT. Translating gives CASSSALAGAPVDTQYF.

There are many counts of this clonotype. The chain joins TRBV6-5 to TRBJ1-1; D not certain. This CDR3 comprises 15 residues. Per germline, CDR1 MNHEY and CDR2 SVGAGI. Trimming removed 6 bases at V and 3 bases at J, with 17 bases between. The CDR3 DNA sequence: TGTGCCAGCAGCCCCCGCGAGATCGGCGACACTGAAGCTTTCTTT. Encoded protein: CASSPREIGDTEAFF.

This clonotype has ten or more counts. This chain uses TRBV19 with TRBJ1-2; unclear D gene. The V gene lost 5 bases and the J gene lost 4 bases, with 17 bases spanning the gap. The germline V gene has CDR1 LNHDA and CDR2 SQIVND (reference sequence). The CDR3 extends over 15 amino acids. The CDR3 loop reads CASSLPIATPYGYTF. CDR3 DNA: TGTGCCAGTAGTCTTCCCATCGCCACTCCCTATGGCTACACCTTC.

This clonotype was recorded many times. The chain joins TRBV4-2 to TRBJ1-2; 8 bases are a match to TRBD1. Germline CDR1 LGHNA, CDR2 YNFKEQ. V gave up 0 bases and J gave up 7 bases; unmatched junction bases: 7. The CDR3 covers 15 residues. CDR3 sequence: CASSQDPTGARGYTF. The CDR3 DNA is TGTGCCAGCAGCCAAGACCCGACAGGGGCGCGTGGCTACACCTTC.

The table lists this clonotype with many counts. V and J are TRBV29-1 and TRBJ1-5, with TRBD1 identical over 10 bases. J was trimmed by 6 bases and V by 7 bases; bases with no gene match: 6. CDR3 length equals 13 residues. Germline assignment: CDR1 SQVTM and CDR2 ANQGSEA. The CDR3 DNA reads TGCAGCGCTGGACAGGGGGGAGGTCAGCCCCAGCATTTT. Its protein product is CSAGQGGGQPQHF.

J is TRBJ2-1 and V is TRBV12-3 or TRBV12-4; 8 bases are shared with TRBD1. V lost 5 bases and J lost 9; bases outside the gene matches: 6. This CDR3 comprises 13 residues. The DNA of the CDR3 is TGTGCCAGCAGTCTCCTACAGGGGGGTGAGCAGTTCTTC. It specifies CASSLLQGGEQFF.

This clonotype was seen many times. CDR3 amino acids: CATSRGVEGNQPQHF. CDR3 nucleotides: TGTGCCACCAGCAGAGGAGTTGAGGGGAACCAGCCCCAGCATTTT. V gene TRBV15 combines with J gene TRBJ1-5; tentative D call: TRBD1 (5 bases). The CDR3 length is 15 residues. Trimming stripped 1 base from V and 7 bases from J, with 14 bases between. Germline-derived CDR1 and CDR2 are LNHNV and YYDKDF (reference sequence).